This T cell receptor (beta chain) was captured in a study of CD8+CD57+ T cells in acquired aplastic anemia. Findings and limits, study-wide: The diversity of CD8+CD57+ cells in patients was lower than that of total CD4+ and CD8+ pools.

CDR3 and TCR beta VDJ profiling relied on a genomic DNA template. TCRdb re-called the reads with MiXCR, one entry per CDR3 protein. The table has some 16,000 distinct CDR3 sequences, 30% to 45% seen once. The sequenced patients had an expansion of CD8+CD57+ cells seen by flow cytometry. Blood samples were obtained from patients who had received no prior therapy. As regards this clonotype: Its antigen is currently unknown.

The CDR3 contains 11 residues. Germline V gene sequence: CDR1 KGHDR, CDR2 SFDVKD. The V end was cut by 10 bases, the J end by 1 base, with 6 bases between. The V and J genes are TRBV24-1 and TRBJ1-1; D gene unclear. Sequencing used CD8+CD57+ T cells sorted from PBMCs. Subset specified: bead-enriched CD8+CD57+ effector memory T cells from SAA patients. This clonotype originated in a human donor with aplastic anemia. The CDR3: CATTKNTEAFF. The CDR3 DNA follows: TGTGCCACGACCAAGAACACTGAAGCTTTCTTT.